What follows is one T cell receptor (beta chain) and its context. The table came from immunoSEQ multiplex PCR; TCRdb's copy has only in-frame clones and leaves some out. The table has tens of thousands of clones, 91% seen once. The sample belongs to a study of control samples from healthy donors and cancer patients. V lost 4 bases to trimming and J lost 3 bases, with 12 bases between them. The germline V gene has CDR1 MGHRA and CDR2 YSYEKL. This CDR3 is 15 amino acids long. This clonotype was sampled from a man aged 50 to 60 in good health. The chain recombines TRBV4-1 with TRBJ2-2, with D perhaps TRBD1 (6 bases). The sequenced sample consisted of blood. In DNA form, the CDR3 reads TGCGCCAGCAGCCCACCGGACAGATACACCGGGGAGCTGTTTTTT. Encoded protein: CASSPPDRYTGELFF.